The entry that follows covers one T cell receptor (beta chain) sequence. Its antigen is undetermined. This sample was included in a study of graft-versus-host responses after intestinal transplantation. Study details: Every recipient underwent anti-thymocyte globulin induction, then tacrolimus and steroids for approximately 3 years. Study-wide points: After transplant, early declines in HvG clones were associated with peak levels of circulating GvH clones. GvH clones detected in recipient marrow included some appearing first in ileum or blood.

The V gene end was trimmed by 4 bases and the J gene end by 9 bases; junction bases not matched to a gene: 10. The CDR3 covers 15 residues. Germline CDR1 reads MNHEY; CDR2 reads SVGAGI. Clones were read by immunoSEQ multiplex PCR, and TCRdb kept only the in-frame ones, dropping some. The table lists about 110,000 clones, roughly 86% of them singletons, with approximately 0.76% in the top ten. The TCR comes from a human donor who was the organ donor for an intestinal transplant. The specimen comprised unstimulated CD4+ T cells sorted from spleen or lymph node cells, sampled before transplant. The chain combines TRBV6-5 with TRBJ2-1; 9 bases are shared with TRBD2. The CDR3 protein is CASSSTAGGWGEQFF. The CDR3 coding sequence is TGTGCCAGCAGTTCCACAGCGGGAGGATGGGGTGAGCAGTTCTTC.